The 14 T cell receptor beta chains reported below all come from one sample, sequenced in a study of T cells in Graves' hyperthyroidism and ophthalmopathy. It was RNA transcripts that yielded the amplified TCR beta CDR3 regions. The HTBI primer set drove a first-round RT-PCR of the TCR CDR3. TCRdb re-called the multiplex PCR reads with MiXCR, one entry per CDR3 protein. The sample has around 430,000 distinct CDR3 sequences, more than 12% seen once; the top ten hold about 33%. Sequences were obtained from blood. The origin of the receptors is a woman aged 25 to 39 with Graves' hyperthyroidism.

This clonotype was observed at least ten times. The chain joins TRBV9 to TRBJ2-1, with 8 bases that match TRBD1. This CDR3 contains 18 residues. With 3 bases clipped from V and 1 base from J, the junction kept 12 bases outside the gene matches. In germline, CDR1 is SGDLS, CDR2 YYNGEE. The CDR3: CASSAPRTGHGSYNEQFF. CDR3 nucleotide sequence: TGTGCCAGCAGCGCCCCGAGGACAGGGCACGGGTCCTACAATGAGCAGTTCTTC.

V gene TRBV12-3 or TRBV12-4 combines with J gene TRBJ2-7; 10 nucleotides agree with TRBD2. The V segment lost 3 bases and the J segment 7 bases; nucleotides outside the gene matches: 6. There are 14 residues in the CDR3. The CDR3 DNA follows: TGTGCCAGCAGTTTGGGACTAGCGCTTTGGGAGCAGTACTTC. Its protein product is CASSLGLALWEQYF.

Ten or more counts support this clonotype. The chain has TRBV20-1 and TRBJ2-5; perhaps TRBD2 as D (6 bases). From germline, CDR1 is DFQATT and CDR2 SNEGSKA (reference sequence). CDR3 size: 15 residues. Trimming took off 3 bases at V and 4 bases at J, with 18 bases between the two ends. The CDR3, as DNA: TGCAGTGCTAGGAGCCCCGGCGGGGTTGTAGAGACCCAGTACTTC. Its protein product is CSARSPGGVVETQYF.

This clonotype showed up many times. J is TRBJ1-1 and V is TRBV2; 10 bases agree with TRBD1. Germline-derived CDR1 and CDR2 are SNHLY and FYNNEI. The CDR3 consists of 13 residues. Written as DNA, the CDR3 is TGTGCGGGGACAGGGGCGCCGAACACTGAAGCTTTCTTT. Protein sequence: CAGTGAPNTEAFF.

This clonotype was seen at least ten times. The chain couples TRBV12-3 or TRBV12-4 to TRBJ2-1; no definite D call. CDR3 length: 13 amino acids. The germline V and J ends were trimmed by 10 bases and 0 bases, with 10 bases remaining between them. CDR3 nucleotides: TGTGCCACGCGTCCAAGCTCCTACAATGAGCAGTTCTTC. Its protein is CATRPSSYNEQFF.

The sample holds many counts of this clonotype. The rearrangement uses TRBV29-1 and TRBJ2-1; D gene uncertain. The CDR3 loop spans 10 amino acids. Deletions cut 4 bases from V and 5 bases from J, with 3 bases between. The germline CDR1 and CDR2 sequences are SQVTM and ANQGSEA. CDR3: CSVGHNEQFF. DNA of the CDR3: TGCAGCGTTGGTCACAATGAGCAGTTCTTC.

This clonotype was counted many times. The chain employs TRBV18 and TRBJ1-1; 7 positions match TRBD1. The V gene end was trimmed by 4 bases and the J gene end by 1 base; junction bases not matched to a gene: 0. The CDR3 has 13 residues. Germline lookup yields CDR1 KGHSH and CDR2 LQKENI. The CDR3 reads CASSQGANTEAFF. The CDR3 coding sequence is TGTGCCAGCTCACAGGGGGCGAACACTGAAGCTTTCTTT.

This clonotype has a count of ten or more. The germline gene is not matched at one end of the junction; a read error may be the cause. This chain connects TRBV20-1 to TRBJ2-7; no firm D call. Germline values: CDR1 DFQATT, CDR2 SNEGSKA (reference sequence). This CDR3 comprises 14 residues. The CDR3 here is CSARGELPTWEQYF. The CDR3 nucleotides are TGCAGTGCGAGAGGCGAACTTCCCACATGGGAGCAGTACTTC.

This clonotype was recorded many times. The rearrangement joins TRBV7-9 to TRBJ2-1; the D gene is possibly TRBD2 (5 bases). Germline V CDR1 and CDR2: SEHNR, FQNEAQ (reference sequence). V was cut by 7 bases and J by 3 bases, with 22 bases left in between. CDR3 length equals 17 residues. CDR3 region: CASIEPFRSGVYNEQFF. The CDR3 coding sequence is TGTGCCAGCATCGAACCATTCAGGAGCGGAGTCTACAATGAGCAGTTCTTC.

This clonotype occurred many times. This chain uses TRBV18 with TRBJ2-5; 10 bases align to TRBD2. There are 16 residues in the CDR3. The ends lost 1 base at V and 4 bases at J; junction bases unmatched: 6. Germline values: CDR1 KGHSH, CDR2 LQKENI. The CDR3 nucleotides read TGTGCCAGCTCACCACTTCTAGCGGGAGCCGGAGAGACCCAGTACTTC. This encodes CASSPLLAGAGETQYF.

This clonotype was detected many times. This sequence joins TRBV27 and TRBJ2-7; D is perhaps TRBD2 (5 bases). Trimming took 5 bases from V and 2 from J, leaving 10 bases between them. Germline V gene data show CDR1 as MNHEY and CDR2 as SMNVEV (reference sequence). The CDR3 length is 13 residues. The CDR3: CASSPGFAYEQYF. The DNA of the CDR3 is TGTGCCAGCAGTCCGGGGTTCGCCTACGAGCAGTACTTC.

This clonotype was seen ten or more times. This chain connects TRBV5-1 to TRBJ2-1, with 10 bases lining up with TRBD2. The CDR3 is made up of 18 amino acids. V gave up 0 bases and J gave up 0 bases; unmatched junction bases: 6. Germline CDR1 reads SGHRS; CDR2 reads YFSETQ. The chain's CDR3 is CASSLALAGVGSYNEQFF. The CDR3 bases are TGCGCCAGCAGCTTGGCTCTAGCGGGAGTTGGCTCCTACAATGAGCAGTTCTTC.

Concerning this clonotype itself: A much larger clone is a single base away; this may be a read error. J is TRBJ2-3 and V is TRBV7-9; D may be TRBD2 (6 bases). V was trimmed by 7 bases and J by 10 bases, leaving 24 bases between them. The germline V gene encodes CDR1 SEHNR and CDR2 FQNEAQ (reference sequence). The length of the CDR3 is 15 residues. CDR3 loop: CASINPLPSDFAQYF. CDR3 DNA: TGTGCCAGCATCAACCCTTTGCCTAGCGATTTTGCGCAGTATTTT.

As to this clonotype: The junction and the germline gene differ at one end; a read error may be behind it. CDR3 DNA: TGTGCCACCAGTGACCCGGGCCCGATGGCCGGGGAGCTGGTTTTT. This sequence encodes CATSDPGPMAGELVF. This rearrangement joins TRBV24-1 to TRBJ2-2, with a possible D match to TRBD2 (5 bases). Looked up from germline, CDR1 is KGHDR and CDR2 is SFDVKD. The CDR3 has 15 residues.